Listed below are T cell receptor beta chains from one sample, sequenced in a study. TCRdb analysed the 5' RACE reads with MiXCR anew, one entry per CDR3 protein. Altogether 50,000 to 70,000 distinct CDR3 sequences are present, less than 25% being singletons, with the ten largest covering 3.2%. Sequencing input: tumor-infiltrating Tregs sorted from the breast tumor. The receptors shown here come from a female donor with breast cancer. Each CDR3 is given with its conserved first and last residue. A D gene is named only where the DNA matches it firmly. Rows give clone size only sometimes, using once, few, many, or a class for an expanded clone.

>NA|few|TRBJ1-2|TRBV20-1
CSARNGGNGYTF
TGCAGTGCTAGAAACGGAGGGAATGGCTACACCTTC
>NA|few|TRBJ1-3|TRBV4-2
CASSQDPGRNTIYF
TGCGCCAGCAGCCAAGATCCGGGACGAAACACCATATATTTT
>TRBD1|few|TRBJ1-4|TRBV6-5
CASSYGGDRNEKLFF
TGTGCCAGCAGTTACGGAGGGGACAGAAATGAAAAACTGTTTTTT
>NA|NA|TRBJ2-5|TRBV20-1
CSATQNGETQYF
TGCAGTGCTACTCAGAATGGGGAGACCCAGTACTTC
>NA|few|TRBJ2-3|TRBV6-1
CASTPRRATDTQYF
TGTGCCAGCACCCCTCGGAGGGCCACAGATACGCAGTATTTT
>TRBD1|NA|TRBJ1-3|TRBV7-2
CASSSWTGGENTIYF
TGTGCCAGCAGCTCCTGGACAGGGGGAGAAAACACCATATATTTT
>TRBD1|NA|TRBJ2-2|TRBV7-9
CASRSYPTGGLTGELFF
TGTGCCAGCAGGTCCTACCCGACAGGGGGTCTTACCGGGGAGCTGTTTTTT
>TRBD2|few|TRBJ2-7|TRBV7-8
CASSGSGRVGGEQYF
TGTGCCAGCAGCGGTAGCGGGAGAGTAGGTGGCGAGCAGTACTTC
>NA|NA|TRBJ2-7|TRBV5-1
CASSLTGRTEEQYF
TGCGCCAGCAGCTTGACGGGACGAACGGAAGAGCAGTACTTC
>TRBD1|few|TRBJ1-5|TRBV20-1
CSAKTGRARPQQF
TGCAGTGCCAAGACAGGGAGGGCTCGGCCCCAGCAGTTT
>TRBD1|few|TRBJ2-7|TRBV6-2/TRBV6-3
CASSYSAGGYEQYF
TGTGCCAGCAGTTACTCGGCAGGGGGCTACGAGCAGTACTTC
>NA|NA|TRBJ2-5|TRBV9
CASSVGLGARGETQYF
TGTGCCAGCAGCGTAGGGTTGGGGGCGAGAGGGGAGACCCAGTACTTC
>NA|many|TRBJ1-1|TRBV5-1
CASSLGSRTANTEAFF
TGCGCCAGCAGCTTGGGAAGCCGGACAGCGAACACTGAAGCTTTCTTT
>NA|NA|TRBJ2-7|TRBV12-3/TRBV12-4
CASSRDSDGLPNYEQYF
TGTGCCAGCTCACGGGATTCAGACGGATTACCGAACTACGAGCAGTACTTC
>TRBD1|few|TRBJ2-1|TRBV12-3/TRBV12-4
CASTLGQIREQFF
TGTGCCAGCACCCTGGGACAGATTCGAGAGCAGTTCTTC
>NA|few|TRBJ2-2|TRBV28
CASSLVPGELFF
TGTGCCAGCAGTTTGGTCCCCGGGGAGCTGTTTTTT
>NA|few|TRBJ1-4|TRBV4-1
CASSRLPNEKLFF
TGCGCCAGCAGTCGCTTACCAAATGAAAAACTGTTTTTT
>NA|many|TRBJ2-5|TRBV11-2
CASSLNMGKQETQYF
TGTGCCAGCAGCTTAAATATGGGCAAACAAGAGACCCAGTACTTC
>NA|many|TRBJ1-1|TRBV24-1
CATSDSSTPTEAFF
TGTGCCACCAGTGATTCATCTACCCCAACTGAAGCTTTCTTT
>TRBD2|once|TRBJ2-4|TRBV6-2/TRBV6-3
CASKTSGVQYF
TGTGCCAGCAAAACTAGCGGGGTTCAGTACTTC
>NA|many|TRBJ2-7|TRBV29-1
CSVVVGVYEQYF
TGCAGCGTTGTAGTTGGGGTCTACGAGCAGTACTTC
>NA|NA|TRBJ2-5|TRBV9
CASSAGTQETQYF
TGTGCCAGCAGCGCCGGGACCCAAGAGACCCAGTACTTC
>TRBD1|many|TRBJ2-6|TRBV5-6
CASSFLTGDPGANVLTF
TGTGCCAGCAGCTTTCTAACAGGGGATCCTGGGGCCAACGTCCTGACTTTC
>TRBD2|few|TRBJ2-1|TRBV5-1
CASSVSGRVNNEQFF
TGCGCCAGCAGCGTGAGCGGGAGGGTCAACAATGAGCAGTTCTTC
>NA|NA|TRBJ2-2|TRBV10-1
CASSFGQNGELFF
TGCGCCAGCAGCTTCGGACAGAACGGGGAGCTGTTTTTT
>NA|many|TRBJ1-6|TRBV3-1
CASSQDMGDTPLHF
TGTGCCAGCAGCCAAGATATGGGAGATACACCCCTCCACTTT